Described below is a single T cell receptor (beta chain) sequence and its context. Its antigen remains unknown. This sample stems from a study of glioma-infiltrating T cells after dendritic cell vaccination. Study summary: Glioblastoma patients came from Phase I and II dendritic cell vaccination trials.

None of the glioblastoma patients had an isocitrate dehydrogenase mutation. PBMC sampling occurred before vaccination, two weeks after the third dose, and at progression. General observations from the study: Estimated pretreatment TIL content predicted outcome after dendritic cell vaccination.

CDR1 and CDR2 (germline): SGHRS, YFSETQ. Trimming took off 1 base at V and 2 bases at J, with 13 bases between the two ends. The CDR3 has 15 residues. Using immunoSEQ multiplex PCR, the repertoire was profiled, and TCRdb retains in-frame clones only, with some absent. This table has around 100,000 clones, roughly 79% appearing once. This TCR derives from a human donor with glioblastoma. V gene TRBV5-1 combines with J gene TRBJ2-7, with a tentative D call TRBD1 (6 bases). The source was blood, collected before dendritic cell vaccination. This chain's CDR3 is CASSLSSRGTYEQYF. CDR3 bases: TGCGCCAGCAGCTTGTCTTCCAGGGGCACCTACGAGCAGTACTTC.